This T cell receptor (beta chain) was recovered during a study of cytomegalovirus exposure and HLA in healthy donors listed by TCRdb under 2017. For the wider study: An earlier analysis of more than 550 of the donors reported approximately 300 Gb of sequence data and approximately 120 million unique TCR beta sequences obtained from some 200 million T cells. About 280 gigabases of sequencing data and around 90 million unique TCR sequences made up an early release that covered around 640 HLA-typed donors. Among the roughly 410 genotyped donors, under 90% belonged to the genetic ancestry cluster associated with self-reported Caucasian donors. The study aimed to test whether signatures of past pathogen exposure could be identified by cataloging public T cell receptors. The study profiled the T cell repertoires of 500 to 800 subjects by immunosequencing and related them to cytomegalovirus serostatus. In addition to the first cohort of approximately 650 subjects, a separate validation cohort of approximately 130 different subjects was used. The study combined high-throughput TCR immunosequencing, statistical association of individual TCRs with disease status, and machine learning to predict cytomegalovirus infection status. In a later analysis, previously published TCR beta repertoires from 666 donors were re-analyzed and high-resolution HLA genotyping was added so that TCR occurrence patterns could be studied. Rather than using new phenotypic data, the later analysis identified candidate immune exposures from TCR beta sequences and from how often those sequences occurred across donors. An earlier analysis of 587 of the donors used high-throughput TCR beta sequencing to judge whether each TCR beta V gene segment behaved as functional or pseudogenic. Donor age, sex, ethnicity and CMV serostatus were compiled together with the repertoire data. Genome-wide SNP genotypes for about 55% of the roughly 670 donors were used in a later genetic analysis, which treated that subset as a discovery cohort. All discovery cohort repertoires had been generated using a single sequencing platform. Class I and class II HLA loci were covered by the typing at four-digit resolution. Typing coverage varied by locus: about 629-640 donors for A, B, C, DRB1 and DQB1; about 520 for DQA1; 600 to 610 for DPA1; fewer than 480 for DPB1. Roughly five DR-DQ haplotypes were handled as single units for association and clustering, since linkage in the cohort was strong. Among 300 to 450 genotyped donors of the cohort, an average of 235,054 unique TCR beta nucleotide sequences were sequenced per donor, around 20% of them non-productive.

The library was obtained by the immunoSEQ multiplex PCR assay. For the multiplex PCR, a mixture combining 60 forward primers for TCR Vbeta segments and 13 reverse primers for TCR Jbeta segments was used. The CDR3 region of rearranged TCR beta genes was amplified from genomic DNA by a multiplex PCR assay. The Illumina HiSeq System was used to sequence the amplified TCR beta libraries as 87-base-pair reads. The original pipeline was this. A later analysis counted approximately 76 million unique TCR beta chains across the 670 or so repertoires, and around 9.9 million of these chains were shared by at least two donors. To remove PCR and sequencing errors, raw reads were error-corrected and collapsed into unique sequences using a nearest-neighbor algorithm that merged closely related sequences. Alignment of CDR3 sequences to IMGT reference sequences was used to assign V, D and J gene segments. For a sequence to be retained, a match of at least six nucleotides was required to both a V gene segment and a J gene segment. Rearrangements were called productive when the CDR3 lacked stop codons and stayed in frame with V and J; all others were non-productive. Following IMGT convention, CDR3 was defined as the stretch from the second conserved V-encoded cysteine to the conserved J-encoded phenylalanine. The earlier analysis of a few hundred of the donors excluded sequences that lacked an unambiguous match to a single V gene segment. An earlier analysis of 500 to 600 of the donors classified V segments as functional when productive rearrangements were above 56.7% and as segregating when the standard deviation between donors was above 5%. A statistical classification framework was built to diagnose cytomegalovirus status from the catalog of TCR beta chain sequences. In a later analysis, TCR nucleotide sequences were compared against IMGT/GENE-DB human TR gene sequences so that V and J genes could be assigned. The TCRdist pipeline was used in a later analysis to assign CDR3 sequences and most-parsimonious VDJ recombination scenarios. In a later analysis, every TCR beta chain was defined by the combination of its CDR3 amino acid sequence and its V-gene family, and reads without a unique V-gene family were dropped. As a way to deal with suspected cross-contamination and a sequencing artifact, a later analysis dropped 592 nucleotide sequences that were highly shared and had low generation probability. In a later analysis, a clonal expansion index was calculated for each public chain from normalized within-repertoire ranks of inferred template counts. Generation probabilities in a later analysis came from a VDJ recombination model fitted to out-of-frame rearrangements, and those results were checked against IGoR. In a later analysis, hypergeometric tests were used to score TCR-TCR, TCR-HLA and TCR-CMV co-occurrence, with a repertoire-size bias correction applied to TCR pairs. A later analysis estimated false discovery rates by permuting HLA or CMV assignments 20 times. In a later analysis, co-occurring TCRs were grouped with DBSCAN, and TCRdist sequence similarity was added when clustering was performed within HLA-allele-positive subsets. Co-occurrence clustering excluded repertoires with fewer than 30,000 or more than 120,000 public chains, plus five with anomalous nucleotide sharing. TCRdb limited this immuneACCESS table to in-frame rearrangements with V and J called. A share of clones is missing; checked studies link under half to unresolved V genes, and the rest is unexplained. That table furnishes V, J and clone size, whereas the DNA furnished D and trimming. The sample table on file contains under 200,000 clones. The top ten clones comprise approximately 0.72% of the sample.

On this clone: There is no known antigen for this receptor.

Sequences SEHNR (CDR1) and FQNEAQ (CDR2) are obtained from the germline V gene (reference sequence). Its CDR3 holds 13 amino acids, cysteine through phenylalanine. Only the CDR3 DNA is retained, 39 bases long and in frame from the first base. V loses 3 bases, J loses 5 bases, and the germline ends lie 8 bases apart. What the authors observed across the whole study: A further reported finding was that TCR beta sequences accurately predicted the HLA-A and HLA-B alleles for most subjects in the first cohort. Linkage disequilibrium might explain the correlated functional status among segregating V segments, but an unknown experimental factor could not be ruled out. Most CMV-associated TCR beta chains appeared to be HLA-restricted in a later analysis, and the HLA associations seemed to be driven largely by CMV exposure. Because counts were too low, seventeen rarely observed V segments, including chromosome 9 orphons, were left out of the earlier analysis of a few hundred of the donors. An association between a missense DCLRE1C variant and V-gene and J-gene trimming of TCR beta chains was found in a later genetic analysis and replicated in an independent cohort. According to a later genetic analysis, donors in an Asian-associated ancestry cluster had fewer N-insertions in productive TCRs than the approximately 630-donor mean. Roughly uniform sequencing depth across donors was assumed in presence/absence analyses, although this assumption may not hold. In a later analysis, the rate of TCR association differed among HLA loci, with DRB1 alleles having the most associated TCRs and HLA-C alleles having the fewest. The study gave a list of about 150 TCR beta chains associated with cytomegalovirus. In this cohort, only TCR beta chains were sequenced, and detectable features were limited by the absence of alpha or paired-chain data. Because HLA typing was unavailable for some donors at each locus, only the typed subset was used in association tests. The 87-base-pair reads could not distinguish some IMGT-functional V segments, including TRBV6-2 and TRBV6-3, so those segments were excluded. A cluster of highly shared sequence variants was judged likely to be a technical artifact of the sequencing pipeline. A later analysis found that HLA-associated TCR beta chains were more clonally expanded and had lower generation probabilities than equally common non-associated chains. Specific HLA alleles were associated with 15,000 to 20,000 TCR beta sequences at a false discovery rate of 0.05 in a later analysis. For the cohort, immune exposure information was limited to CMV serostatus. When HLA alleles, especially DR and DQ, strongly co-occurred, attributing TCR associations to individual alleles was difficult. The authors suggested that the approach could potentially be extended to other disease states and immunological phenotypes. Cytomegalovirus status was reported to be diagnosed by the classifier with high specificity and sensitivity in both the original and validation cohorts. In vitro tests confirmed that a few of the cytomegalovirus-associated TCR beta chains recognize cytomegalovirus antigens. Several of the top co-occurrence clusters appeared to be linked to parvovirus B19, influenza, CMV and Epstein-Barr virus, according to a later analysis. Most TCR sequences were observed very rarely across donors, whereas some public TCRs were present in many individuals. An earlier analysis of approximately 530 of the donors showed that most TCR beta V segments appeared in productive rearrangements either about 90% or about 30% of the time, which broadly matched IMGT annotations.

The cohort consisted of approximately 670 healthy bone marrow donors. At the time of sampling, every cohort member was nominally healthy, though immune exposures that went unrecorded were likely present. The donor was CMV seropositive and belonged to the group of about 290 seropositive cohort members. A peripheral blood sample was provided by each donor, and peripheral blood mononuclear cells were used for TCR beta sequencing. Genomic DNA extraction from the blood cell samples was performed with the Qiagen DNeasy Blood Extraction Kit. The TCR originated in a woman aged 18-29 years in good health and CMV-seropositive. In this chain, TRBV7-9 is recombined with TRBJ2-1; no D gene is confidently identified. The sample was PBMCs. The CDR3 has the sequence CASSFGADNEQFF. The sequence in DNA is TGTGCCAGCAGCTTCGGTGCGGACAATGAGCAGTTCTTC.